There are a few counts of the clone carrying this TCR beta chain. The junction had 3 bases not matched to a gene; V was cut back by 8 bases and J by 7 bases. The CDR3 covers 14 residues. Looked up from germline, CDR1 is MNHEY and CDR2 is SMNVEV (reference sequence). TCRdb used MiXCR to reprocess the RT-PCR reads, holding one entry per CDR3 protein. The top ten hold around 10% of the sample, which has 200,000 to 250,000 distinct CDR3 sequences, roughly 15% seen once. The sample comes from a study of patients and donors after allogeneic stem cell transplantation. Specimen: blood, either unsorted or a sorted T cell fraction (not recorded which). The chain recombines TRBV27 with TRBJ2-1; 15 nucleotides line up with TRBD2. The receptor was isolated from a human donor who was either an allogeneic HSCT recipient or a stem cell or donor lymphocyte infusion donor (not recorded which). It is not recorded whose cells these are; they may come from a transplant donor. The chain's CDR3 is CASGGLAGGNEQFF. For the CDR3, the DNA is TGTGCCAGCGGGGGACTAGCGGGGGGTAATGAGCAGTTCTTC.